This TCR beta chain was captured by sequencing in a study of T cell responses to AZD1222 COVID-19 vaccine. A remark on this clone: Antigen unknown.

The method was immunoSEQ multiplex PCR; TCRdb's version includes in-frame clones alone and lacks a portion of them. This sample has around 100,000 clones, with about 89% found just once. Trimming pared 10 bases from V and 5 bases from J, leaving 11 bases between. The CDR3 extends over 11 amino acids. The germline V gene encodes CDR1 ENHRY and CDR2 SYGVKD. General study findings and limits: Regions 160-218 and 743-854 held dominance among vaccine-associated CD4 TCRs, which spanned spike. Repertoire sampling occurred only after the peak T cell response.

The chain combines TRBV10-3 with TRBJ1-1; D gene uncertain. This TCR was sampled from an adult in good health. This material consisted of peripheral blood, taken on day 0 of MenACWY control vaccination. CDR3 in DNA: TGTGCCACCCTCAAGGAAACTGAAGCTTTCTTT. Translating it yields CATLKETEAFF.